What follows are 20 T cell receptor beta chains derived from one specimen sequenced in a study of regulatory T cells in long-lasting Graves disease. Construction of the TCR beta libraries employed iRepertoire HTBI primers in conjunction with Arm-PCR of CDR3 regions. One entry per CDR3 protein results from TCRdb running MiXCR on the multiplex PCR reads. The sample lists 400,000 to 500,000 distinct CDR3 sequences, roughly 23% occurring once. As to time point: persistent/refractory GD, antithyroid drugs over 5 years with positive TRAb. RNA from PBMCs was the source of the TCR library. Sequencing was performed on peripheral blood mononuclear cells (PBMCs), taken when the disease was refractory, from a patient treated with antithyroid drugs. The receptors were gathered from a female donor with Graves disease.

This clonotype has just a few counts. The chain recombines TRBV7-9 with TRBJ2-7, with D uncertain. Trimming cost V 1 base and J 5 bases, with 18 bases left between them. CDR1 is SEHNR and CDR2 is FQNEAQ in the germline V gene (reference sequence). This CDR3 is 16 amino acids long. In DNA, the CDR3 is TGTGCCAGCAGCTTAGAAACATCGATGGGTAGCCACGAGCAGTACTTC. It yields the protein CASSLETSMGSHEQYF.

The chain uses TRBV20-1 and TRBJ2-7, with 8 bases aligning to TRBD1. Germline values: CDR1 DFQATT, CDR2 SNEGSKA (reference sequence). CDR3 length: 14 amino acids. Trimming took 6 bases from V and 4 from J; bases not matched to a gene: 11. This CDR3 reads CSAGRQGFGYEQYF. The CDR3 bases are TGCAGTGCAGGGAGACAGGGGTTTGGATACGAGCAGTACTTC.

To note about this clonotype: With a much larger clone just one base away, this may be a read error. A read error is likely, as this CDR3 ends without the conserved phenylalanine or tryptophan. The rearrangement joins TRBV29-1 to TRBJ2-4, with TRBD1 matching 7 bases. The V and J ends lost 4 bases and 8 bases, in that order; junction bases with no gene match: 5. This CDR3 has 12 amino acids. Looked up from germline, CDR1 is SQVTM and CDR2 is ANQGSEA. The CDR3: CSVVRGSDIQYL. CDR3 sequence (DNA): TGCAGCGTTGTCAGGGGGAGTGACATTCAGTACCTC.

This clonotype came up a few times. The CDR3 is CASLPGQVNQPQHF. The CDR3 bases are TGTGCCAGCTTACCGGGACAGGTTAATCAGCCCCAGCATTTT. The chain recombines TRBV6-1 with TRBJ1-5; 8 positions agree with TRBD1. This CDR3 contains 14 residues. The germline CDR1 and CDR2 sequences are MNHNS and SASEGT. The J segment lost 4 bases and the V segment lost 8 bases, leaving 7 bases of the junction unmatched.

A remark on this clonotype: Just one base apart from a much larger clone, this may be a read error. The chain joins TRBV12-3 or TRBV12-4 to TRBJ1-1; D uncertain. There are 12 residues in the CDR3. V was cut by 0 bases and J by 3 bases, with 2 bases left in between. CDR3 nucleotide sequence: TGTGCCAGCAGTTTAGCGGACACTGAAGCTTTCTTT. As protein: CASSLADTEAFF.

Points on this clonotype: Sequence at one end of the junction differs from germline and may be a read error. The genes are TRBV5-1 and TRBJ2-2; D is possibly TRBD1 (6 bases). CDR1 is SGHRS, CDR2 YFSETQ, per germline. The CDR3 sequence is 17 residues long. The CDR3 region has the DNA TGCGCCAGCAGCTTGGCCCCGGGCAGGGGTGGCACCAGGGAGCTGTTTTTT. This codes for CASSLAPGRGGTRELFF.

The V gene is TRBV12-3 or TRBV12-4, the J gene TRBJ2-3; D call uncertain. V was shortened by 2 bases and J by 4 bases, with 13 bases between the two germline ends. The CDR3 has 15 residues. The CDR3 DNA is TGTGCCAGCAGTTTAACCTCCGTTTCATCAGATACGCAGTATTTT. Its protein product is CASSLTSVSSDTQYF.

This clonotype was picked up many times. V usage is TRBV27 and J usage is TRBJ1-2; D ambiguous. Per germline, CDR1 MNHEY and CDR2 SMNVEV (reference sequence). V lost 5 bases, J lost 5 bases, and 12 bases lay in between. The CDR3 extends over 13 amino acids. This CDR3 is CASSPLGIYGYTF. CDR3 bases: TGTGCCAGCAGTCCCCTCGGGATTTATGGCTACACCTTC.

This clonotype was counted at least ten times. Here the CDR3 DNA reads TGCGCCAGCAGCCCCGGGGGGGACAACTATGGCTACACCTTC. Translation: CASSPGGDNYGYTF. The chain couples TRBV5-1 to TRBJ1-2; maybe TRBD1 (5 bases). The CDR3 has 14 amino acids. From germline, CDR1 is SGHRS and CDR2 YFSETQ. Between the trimmed V and J ends, which lost 4 bases and 2 bases, there was a span of 12 bases.

The V gene is TRBV4-2, the J gene TRBJ2-1; tentatively, D is TRBD1 (7 bases). With 1 base removed from V and 4 bases from J, the gap between germline ends came to 14 bases. The germline V gene encodes CDR1 LGHNA and CDR2 YNFKEQ. This CDR3 has 16 amino acids. The CDR3 nucleotides read TGTGCCAGCAGCCAAGTTAGCGGCAGGGGGTACAATGAGCAGTTCTTC. It is translated as CASSQVSGRGYNEQFF.

The gene calls are TRBV29-1 and TRBJ1-4, with D maybe TRBD1 (5 bases). The CDR3 is made up of 14 amino acids. The V gene lost 4 bases and the J gene lost 4 bases, with 13 bases spanning the gap. Germline V gene sequence: CDR1 SQVTM, CDR2 ANQGSEA. CDR3 in DNA: TGCAGCGTTGTCGCGGGGACTTTTAATGAAAAACTGTTTTTT. As protein: CSVVAGTFNEKLFF.

This clonotype has a handful of counts. V gene TRBV20-1 combines with J gene TRBJ2-7, with 7 nucleotides matching TRBD1. From germline, CDR1 is DFQATT and CDR2 SNEGSKA (reference sequence). The CDR3 has 12 amino acids. This chain's CDR3 is CAGSDRFYEQYF. CDR3 nucleotides: TGCGCCGGATCGGACAGGTTCTACGAGCAGTACTTC.

This clonotype has at least ten counts. The rearrangement links TRBV28 to TRBJ2-4; 9 nucleotides match TRBD2. The CDR3 runs 16 residues. Germline V lookup: CDR1 MDHEN, CDR2 SYDVKM. The V segment lost 6 bases and the J segment 4 bases; nucleotides outside the gene matches: 10. The CDR3: CASRFGGAGGKNIQYF. The DNA of the CDR3 is TGTGCCAGCAGATTCGGCGGGGCGGGAGGGAAAAACATTCAGTACTTC.

The V gene is TRBV12-3 or TRBV12-4, the J gene TRBJ2-5; TRBD1 or TRBD2 may be the D gene (6 bases each). The CDR3 is made up of 14 amino acids. The V and J ends lost 6 bases and 4 bases respectively, with 15 bases between them. CDR3 in amino acids: CASSPGRGAETQYF. The CDR3 coding sequence is TGTGCCAGCAGCCCCGGAAGGGGGGCAGAGACCCAGTACTTC.

This clonotype was counted a few times. The chain uses TRBV3-1 and TRBJ2-3, with D perhaps TRBD1 (5 bases). The germline gives CDR1 LGHDT, CDR2 YNNKEL (reference sequence). The CDR3 has 14 amino acids. The V and J ends lost 6 bases and 4 bases respectively, with 14 bases between them. CDR3 sequence reads: CASRPQGVSDTQYF. The DNA for the CDR3 is TGTGCCAGCAGACCGCAGGGCGTCTCAGATACGCAGTATTTT.

Many counts were recorded for this clonotype. This chain uses TRBV2 with TRBJ2-7, with D perhaps given as TRBD1 or TRBD2 (5 bases each). This CDR3 spans 14 amino acids. V dropped 1 base and J dropped 3 bases, with 10 bases sitting between them. The germline V gene encodes CDR1 SNHLY and CDR2 FYNNEI. The CDR3 DNA follows: TGTGCCAGCAGTGAAGGGGGGTTTATCTACGAGCAGTACTTC. Protein: CASSEGGFIYEQYF.

In this sample, this clonotype turned up many times. This chain connects TRBV20-1 to TRBJ2-5, with 8 bases aligning to TRBD2. Germline lookup yields CDR1 DFQATT and CDR2 SNEGSKA (reference sequence). CDR3 length: 14 amino acids. With 3 bases clipped from V and 5 bases from J, the junction kept 8 bases outside the gene matches. The CDR3 coding sequence is TGCAGTGCTAGGGGAGCGGGAGTCTCTGAGACCCAGTACTTC. This codes for CSARGAGVSETQYF.

This clonotype was seen ten or more times. The chain employs TRBV6-1 and TRBJ2-2; no definite D call. There are 13 residues in the CDR3. Germline V CDR1 and CDR2: MNHNS, SASEGT. Trimming pared 6 bases from V and 5 bases from J, leaving 10 bases between. The CDR3 DNA follows: TGTGCCAGCAGCTGGCGAGCAACCGGGGAGCTGTTTTTT. This sequence encodes CASSWRATGELFF.

This clonotype was observed at least ten times. J is TRBJ2-7 and V is TRBV15, with TRBD1 matching over 7 bases. The CDR3 loop spans 12 amino acids. The junction had 0 bases not matched to a gene; V was cut back by 4 bases and J by 3 bases. In germline, CDR1 is LNHNV, CDR2 YYDKDF (reference sequence). CDR3 residues: CATSNRGYEQYF. CDR3 nucleotide sequence: TGTGCCACCAGCAACAGGGGCTACGAGCAGTACTTC.

This clonotype was counted between two and nine times. The gene calls are TRBV24-1 and TRBJ2-5; D unresolved. Between the trimmed V and J ends, which lost 4 bases and 5 bases, there was a span of 13 bases. The CDR3 runs to 14 residues. Germline values: CDR1 KGHDR, CDR2 SFDVKD. The CDR3 here is CATSDPGPWETQYF. CDR3 DNA sequence: TGTGCCACCAGTGACCCCGGGCCCTGGGAGACCCAGTACTTC.